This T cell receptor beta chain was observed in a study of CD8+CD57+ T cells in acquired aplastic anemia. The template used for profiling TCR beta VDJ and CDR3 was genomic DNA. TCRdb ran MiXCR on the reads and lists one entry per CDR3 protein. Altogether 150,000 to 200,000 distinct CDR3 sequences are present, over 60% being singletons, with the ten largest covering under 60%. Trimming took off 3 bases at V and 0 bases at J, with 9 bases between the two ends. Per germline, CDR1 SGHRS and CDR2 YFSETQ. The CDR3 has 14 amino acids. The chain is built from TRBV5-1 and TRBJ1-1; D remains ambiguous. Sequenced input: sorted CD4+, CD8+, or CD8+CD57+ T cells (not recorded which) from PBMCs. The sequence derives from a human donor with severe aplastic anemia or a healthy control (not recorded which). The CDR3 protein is CASSYRAMNTEAFF. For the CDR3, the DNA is TGCGCCAGCAGCTACCGGGCCATGAACACTGAAGCTTTCTTT.